The following is a T cell receptor (beta chain) sequence with its context. This clone was picked up one time. Which antigen it targets is not known. Base quality data are lacking; no much larger clone is found one base away. Collaborating institutions collected whole blood in K2EDTA tubes following their own protocols. Collaborator samples were shipped for TCRbeta analysis as frozen whole blood, isolated PBMCs, or DNA extracted from either sample type. The data are from a study of blood T cell repertoires in COVID-19 (dated by TCRdb to about 2020). Regarding the complete study: Collaborator samples came from the United States, Italy and Spain and covered acute and convalescent phases of COVID-19. The repertoires were released in a freely available public database intended as a resource for research on the immune response to SARS-CoV-2. A de-identified subject ID, COVID-19 status, age in years and sex were almost always included in the sample metadata. The dataset comprised deeply sampled blood TCRbeta repertoires from subjects exposed to, actively infected with, or recovered from COVID-19. Where HLA class I and class II types were available, the types were taken from metadata supplied by the sample provider, not from assay-based typing. The prospective study material was composed of cDNA or gDNA derived from T cells, B-cell-depleted T cells, or PBMCs. The samples were drawn from two sources: the first 160 participants of the ongoing ImmuneRACE study, and 1,200 or so subjects contributed by 6 global collaborators.

Sequences SGHDT (CDR1) and YYEEEE (CDR2) are obtained from the germline V gene. A distance of 12 bases separates the germline ends of V and J, which lose 2 bases and 4 bases respectively. The CDR3 starts with the cysteine, ends with the phenylalanine, and has 14 residues. The kept DNA is CDR3 alone, 42 bases in frame from the first base. General conclusions and limits of the study: Clinical and demographic metadata were provided uncurated, with the amount varying by source and participant.

TCRbeta CDR3 regions were amplified from genomic DNA using the immunoSEQ Assay, a bias-controlled multiplex PCR. Concerning the study's data processing: Within the assay, amplification of reference gene primers was used to estimate how many nucleated cells each sample contained. To quantify the absolute abundance of each unique TCRbeta CDR3 rearrangement, sequence reads were collapsed and filtered. For each sample, productive Simpson clonality was calculated as the square root of Simpson's diversity index over productive rearrangements. Here the immuneACCESS table is served through TCRdb, limited to in-frame sequences with V and J called. Missing clones are a known gap in these copies; in checked studies unresolved V genes cover under half, and the rest lacks a known reason. That table furnishes V, J and clone size, whereas the DNA furnished D and trimming. The sample has around 120,000 clones on record, 55% to 75% of them singletons. Clones ranked in the top ten supply approximately 2.1% of the sample.

The sequence joins TRBV5-6 to TRBJ1-2; TRBD1 is a weak D gene call, 6 bases matching. Material: peripheral blood. The receptor comes from a woman aged 70-85 years with acute or convalescent COVID-19. DNA sequence: TGTGCCAGCAGCTTCACCCGGGACACCTATGGCTACACCTTC. Translated, it gives CASSFTRDTYGYTF.